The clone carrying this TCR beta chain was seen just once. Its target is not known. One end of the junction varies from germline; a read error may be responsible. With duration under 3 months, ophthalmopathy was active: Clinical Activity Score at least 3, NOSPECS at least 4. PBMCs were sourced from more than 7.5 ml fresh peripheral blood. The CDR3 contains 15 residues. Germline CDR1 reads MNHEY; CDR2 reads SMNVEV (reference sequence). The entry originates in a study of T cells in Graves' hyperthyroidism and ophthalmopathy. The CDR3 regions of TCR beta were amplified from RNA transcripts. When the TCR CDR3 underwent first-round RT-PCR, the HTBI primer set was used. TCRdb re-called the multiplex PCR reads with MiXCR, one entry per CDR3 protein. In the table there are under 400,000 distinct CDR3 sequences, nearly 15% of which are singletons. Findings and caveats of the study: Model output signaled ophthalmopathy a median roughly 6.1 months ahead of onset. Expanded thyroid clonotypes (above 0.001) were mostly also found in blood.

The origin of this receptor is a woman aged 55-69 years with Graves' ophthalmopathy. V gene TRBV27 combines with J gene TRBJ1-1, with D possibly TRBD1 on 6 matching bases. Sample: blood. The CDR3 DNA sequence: TGTGCCAGTCATAAACTAGGGGGGATGAATACTGAAGCTTTCTTT. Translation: CASHKLGGMNTEAFF.